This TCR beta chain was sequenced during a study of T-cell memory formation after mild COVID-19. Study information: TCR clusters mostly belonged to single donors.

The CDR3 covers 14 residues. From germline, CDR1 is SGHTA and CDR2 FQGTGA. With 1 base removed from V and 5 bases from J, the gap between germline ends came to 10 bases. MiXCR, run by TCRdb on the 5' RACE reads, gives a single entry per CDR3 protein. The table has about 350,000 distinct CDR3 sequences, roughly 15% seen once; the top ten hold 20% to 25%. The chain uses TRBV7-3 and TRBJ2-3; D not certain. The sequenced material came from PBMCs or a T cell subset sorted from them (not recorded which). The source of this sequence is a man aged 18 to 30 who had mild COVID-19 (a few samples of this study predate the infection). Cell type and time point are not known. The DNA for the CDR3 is TGTGCCAGCAGCTTAAGATCCGTTGGAGATACGCAGTATTTT. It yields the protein CASSLRSVGDTQYF.